Sequencing of this TCR beta chain was carried out in a study of OX40 agonist ivuxolimab in advanced cancers. Study overall: Across the patients, intravenous ivuxolimab was delivered every 2 weeks at 0.01 to 10 mg/kg.

Note on this clone: What it binds is unknown.

Study findings and constraints: Mean expanded clone counts were higher in CD8+ than CD4+ T cells. CD4+ and CD8+ T cells in blood underwent clonal expansion by week 6 at 0.1 to 3.0 mg/kg. Certain nonresponders likewise exhibited a low normalized T-cell clonal expansion.

Generated by immunoSEQ multiplex PCR, the TCRdb table keeps only in-frame clones and is missing some. In the table there are some 55,000 clones, 80% to 95% of which are singletons. Germline V CDR1 and CDR2: SGHRS, YFSETQ. The CDR3 runs 17 residues. The junction had 6 bases not matched to a gene; V was cut back by 0 bases and J by 0 bases. The TCR comes from an adult with an advanced solid tumor such as melanoma, head and neck, liver or kidney cancer. The chain has TRBV5-1 and TRBJ2-7; TRBD2 aligns across 10 bases. The sample here was CD4+ or CD8+ T cells sorted from blood, taken in a trial of the OX40 agonist ivuxolimab. The CDR3 DNA reads as TGCGCCAGCAGCTTGGGGGGGGGACTAGCGCCCTCCTACGAGCAGTACTTC. This gives the protein CASSLGGGLAPSYEQYF.